Listed below are T cell receptor beta chains from one sample, sequenced in a study of cytomegalovirus exposure and HLA in healthy donors. The method was immunoSEQ multiplex PCR; TCRdb's version includes in-frame clones alone and lacks a portion of them. The sample holds around 110,000 clones, more than 60% seen once. The specimen sequenced was PBMCs. These TCRs come from a man aged 60 to 69 in good health and CMV-seronegative. CDR3s include the opening cysteine and the closing phenylalanine or tryptophan. Fields, in order: CDR3 length, clone size, D gene, J gene, V gene, CDR3 DNA, CDR3 protein. The D gene is left open where the match is weak. Size is stated for part of the rows, as once, few or many counts, or as a class when the clone is expanded.

18	.	.	TRBJ2-5	TRBV14	TGTGCCAGCAGCCAAGGATTTGTGGCAGGGGGGCGGCTGGAGACCCAGTACTTC	CASSQGFVAGGRLETQYF
13	.	.	TRBJ1-1	TRBV4-3	TGCGCCAGCAGCCATGACCCGGGGGTCGGAGCTTTCTTT	CASSHDPGVGAFF
16	few	TRBD2	TRBJ2-7	TRBV4-2	TGTGCCAGCAGCCACGGGGGAGAGCGGGGGGTATACGAGCAGTACTTC	CASSHGGERGVYEQYF
15	.	.	TRBJ1-2	TRBV28	TGTGCCAGCAGTTTGAGAGACAGACCTTCTAATGGCTACACCTTC	CASSLRDRPSNGYTF
15	once	.	TRBJ1-1	TRBV30	TGTGCCTGGAGTGTACAGATAGGGGAAAGGACTGAAGCTTTCTTT	CAWSVQIGERTEAFF
13	.	.	TRBJ1-3	TRBV7-2	TGTGCCAGCAGCTACAATCTGGGAAACACCATATATTTT	CASSYNLGNTIYF
16	.	TRBD1	TRBJ2-7	TRBV4-2	TGTGCCAGCAGCCCCAAGGGAGGACAGGGGCAACACGAGCAGTACTTC	CASSPKGGQGQHEQYF
13	.	.	TRBJ2-2	TRBV4-3	TGCGCCAGCAGCCAAGATTTCGCCGGGGAGCTGTTTTTT	CASSQDFAGELFF
13	.	TRBD1	TRBJ1-3	TRBV15	TGTGCCACCAGTCGGACAGGGGAAAGCACCATATATTTT	CATSRTGESTIYF
12	.	.	TRBJ2-1	TRBV9	TGTACCAGCAGCAACTTATACAATGAGCAGTTCTTC	CTSSNLYNEQFF
15	once	.	TRBJ1-4	TRBV30	TGTGCCTGGAACAAATATCGGAGAGGGAATGAAAAACTGTTTTTT	CAWNKYRRGNEKLFF
14	once	.	TRBJ1-2	TRBV9	TGTGCCAGCAGCGTAGCGGGGGGGCAATATGGCTACACCTTC	CASSVAGGQYGYTF
17	.	.	TRBJ2-6	TRBV4-1	TGCGCCAGCAGCCACCCCACGGGGAGCTCTGGGGCCAACGTCCTGACTTTC	CASSHPTGSSGANVLTF